These 8 T cell receptor beta chains originate from one sample sequenced in a study of blood T cell repertoires in COVID-19. The assay was immunoSEQ multiplex PCR, and TCRdb's table has in-frame clones only and misses some. This sample has under 250,000 clones, with 75% to 85% found just once. Sequencing was done on a sample of peripheral blood. The receptors come from a man aged 45 to 65 with active or convalescent COVID-19.

This chain joins TRBV18 and TRBJ2-5; weak D call: TRBD1 (6 bases). This CDR3 is 15 amino acids long. CDR1 KGHSH and CDR2 LQKENI come from the germline V gene. Trimming pared 4 bases from V and 1 base from J, leaving 13 bases between. The chain's CDR3 is CASSLNADSQETQYF. CDR3 in DNA: TGTGCCAGCTCACTAAACGCGGACAGCCAAGAGACCCAGTACTTC.

This chain connects TRBV4-3 to TRBJ2-1; TRBD2 aligns across 9 bases. The J segment lost 6 bases and the V segment lost 5 bases, leaving 8 bases of the junction unmatched. The CDR3 has 15 residues. Germline V gene data show CDR1 as LGHNA and CDR2 as YSLEER. The CDR3 protein is CASSESSGRSNEQFF. Here the CDR3 DNA reads TGCGCCAGCAGCGAGTCCAGCGGGAGGAGCAATGAGCAGTTCTTC.

The chain recombines TRBV6-1 with TRBJ2-7, with TRBD1 identical over 12 bases. Germline CDR1 MNHNS, CDR2 SASEGT. Unmatched junction bases numbered 24, after V lost 3 bases and J lost 9 bases. The CDR3 extends over 20 amino acids. In DNA form, the CDR3 reads TGTGCCAGCAGTGACCGGGACAGGGGGCACCTAGCGGGAGCTAATTATAGGCAGTACTTC. Translation: CASSDRDRGHLAGANYRQYF.

This clone has only a few counts. For the CDR3, the DNA is TGCGCCAGCAGCTTGGGACTAGCTGACGGGGCCGGGGAGCTGTTTTTT. It encodes CASSLGLADGAGELFF. The chain employs TRBV5-1 and TRBJ2-2; 7 nucleotides align to TRBD2. CDR1 is SGHRS and CDR2 is YFSETQ in the germline V gene. CDR3 length: 16 amino acids. V shed 0 bases, J shed 6 bases, and the junction held 8 bases outside the gene matches.

This clone was observed a handful of times. The V gene is TRBV29-1, the J gene TRBJ1-6; D gene unclear. This CDR3 spans 14 amino acids. V was trimmed by 4 bases and J by 7 bases, leaving 14 bases between them. Germline V gives CDR1 SQVTM, CDR2 ANQGSEA. The CDR3 DNA follows: TGCAGCGTTGGAGAGTTGGACTCCAATTCACCCCTCCACTTT. As protein: CSVGELDSNSPLHF.

J is TRBJ2-6 and V is TRBV30; 7 bases map to TRBD1. J lost 0 bases, V lost 1 base, and 6 bases had no gene match. This CDR3 contains 17 residues. Germline loops: CDR1 GTSNPN, CDR2 SVGIG (reference sequence). The DNA of the CDR3 is TGTGCCTGGAGTGCCGGGACAGTTAGCTCTGGGGCCAACGTCCTGACTTTC. As protein: CAWSAGTVSSGANVLTF.

The chain has TRBV12-3 or TRBV12-4 and TRBJ1-1; TRBD1 is a possible D gene (5 bases). V gave up 3 bases and J gave up 5 bases, with 10 bases separating them. This CDR3 is built from 13 residues. The CDR3 is CASSLQGLTEAFF. The CDR3 DNA reads as TGTGCCAGCAGTTTGCAGGGATTGACTGAAGCTTTCTTT.

This clone has more than one count but fewer than ten. V is TRBV4-3 and J is TRBJ2-3; D is possibly TRBD1 (6 bases). The CDR3 is made up of 16 amino acids. Per germline, CDR1 LGHNA and CDR2 YSLEER. Trimming cost V 4 bases and J 0 bases, with 14 bases left between them. The CDR3 here is CASSLQGSPSTDTQYF. The CDR3 coding sequence is TGCGCCAGCAGCCTCCAGGGGAGTCCTAGCACAGATACGCAGTATTTT.